This TCR beta chain is drawn from a study of beta chain features in type 1 diabetes. All of the isolated RNA was reverse transcribed, so expressed TCRB transcripts were sequenced. Sequenced by immunoSEQ multiplex PCR; TCRdb stores in-frame clones only, minus some. The sample carries over 700,000 clones, roughly 17% recorded once. Isolation of CD4+ naive, central memory, regulatory and stem cell-like memory cells was achieved by sorting via CD45RO/CCR7/CD25/CD127/CD95/CD27. In its sample, this clone was seen a few times. Its antigen is still unknown. There are 13 residues in the CDR3. Study conclusions and caveats: In the patient group, naive, central memory and Treg TCRB repertoires seemed more alike than in the healthy donor group.

The V call is TRBV21-1, the J call TRBJ2-5. The J call may be incorrect, as the DNA end agrees better with TRBJ2-7. TRBV21-1 is a listed pseudogene. The sample was naive CD4+ T cells from blood. This TCR derives from a woman under 30 in good health. The CDR3 DNA reads TGTGCCAGCAGCAAAGAGGGCAGCTACGAGCAGTACTTC. It codes for CASSKEGSYEQYF.